One and the same sample provided the 14 T cell receptor beta chains below, sequenced in a study of cytomegalovirus exposure and HLA in healthy donors. PCR amplification relied on 60 Vbeta primers (plus 13 Jbeta primers). Clones were sequenced by immunoSEQ multiplex PCR, and TCRdb holds only the in-frame ones, with some missing. The sample table sets out roughly 27,000 clones. The sequenced sample was PBMCs. The origin of the receptors is a man aged 25 to 40 in good health and CMV-seronegative.

CDR3 protein: CASSIPDSYNEQFF. The CDR3 nucleotides are TGTGCCAGTAGTATCCCAGACTCATACAATGAGCAGTTCTTC. This chain connects TRBV19 to TRBJ2-1; unclear D gene. Germline V gene sequence: CDR1 LNHDA, CDR2 SQIVND (reference sequence). V was shortened by 3 bases and J by 4 bases, with 10 bases between the two germline ends. CDR3 length: 14 residues.

The rearrangement joins TRBV7-9 to TRBJ2-1; D is unclear. The CDR3 has 12 amino acids. With 5 bases removed from V and 11 bases from J, the gap between germline ends came to 13 bases. Germline V CDR1 and CDR2: SEHNR, FQNEAQ (reference sequence). CDR3: CASSPGPNKQFF. Here the CDR3 DNA reads TGTGCCAGCAGCCCTGGTCCCAACAAGCAGTTCTTC.

The chain combines TRBV5-6 with TRBJ2-3, with no clear D. The CDR3 loop spans 15 amino acids. Trimming cost V 5 bases and J 0 bases, with 13 bases left between them. Germline CDR1 and CDR2: SGHDT and YYEEEE. CDR3 DNA: TGTGCCAGCAGAGACCGGGTTTCTAGCACAGATACGCAGTATTTT. Its translation is CASRDRVSSTDTQYF.

The chain joins TRBV30 to TRBJ2-7, with TRBD1 matching 8 bases. This CDR3 has 15 residues. Losses at the gene ends were 8 bases for V and 5 bases for J; bases not matched to a gene: 17. Germline values: CDR1 GTSNPN, CDR2 SVGIG (reference sequence). In DNA form, the CDR3 reads TGTGCCGGATCCCGGGACAGGTCCGGTAGCCACGAGCAGTACTTC. Amino acids: CAGSRDRSGSHEQYF. Together with reference TRBV30 and TRBJ2-7, the CDR3 gives the full variable domain: SQTIHQWPATLVQPVGSPLSLECTVEGTSNPNLYWYRQAAGRGLQLLFYSVGIGQISSEVPQNLSASRPQDRQFILSSKKLLLSDSGFYLCAGSRDRSGSHEQYFGPGTRLTVT.

The chain couples TRBV27 to TRBJ2-7; no reliable D call. Per germline, CDR1 MNHEY and CDR2 SMNVEV (reference sequence). Trimming removed 2 bases from V and 2 bases from J, with 7 bases in between. The CDR3 totals 13 residues. This CDR3 is CASSLRGPYEQYF. The CDR3 DNA is TGTGCCAGCAGTTTAAGAGGCCCCTACGAGCAGTACTTC.

The V gene is TRBV7-2, the J gene TRBJ2-7, with D possibly TRBD1 on 6 matching bases. CDR3 length: 13 residues. Germline lookup yields CDR1 SGHTA and CDR2 FQGNSA. Trimming took 5 bases from V and 3 from J, leaving 11 bases between them. This chain's CDR3 is CASSQGQIYEQYF. Here the CDR3 DNA reads TGTGCCAGCAGCCAAGGACAGATCTACGAGCAGTACTTC.

The J gene is TRBJ1-6, the V gene TRBV18, with 8 bases lining up with TRBD1. This CDR3 has 14 amino acids. J was trimmed by 10 bases and V by 2 bases; bases with no gene match: 4. The germline V gene has CDR1 KGHSH and CDR2 LQKENI. The CDR3 sequence: CASSPGQGGSPLHF. In nucleotides, the CDR3 is TGTGCCAGCTCACCAGGACAGGGTGGATCACCCCTCCACTTT.

The chain uses TRBV19 and TRBJ1-4; 7 nucleotides match TRBD1. Germline V CDR1 and CDR2: LNHDA, SQIVND (reference sequence). Unmatched junction bases numbered 7, after V lost 5 bases and J lost 7 bases. The CDR3 covers 14 residues. CDR3 residues: CASSAQGLGEKLFF. The CDR3 DNA reads TGTGCCAGTAGTGCACAGGGGCTAGGTGAAAAACTGTTTTTT.

The chain links TRBV27 to TRBJ1-1, with 8 bases lining up with TRBD1. The ends lost 6 bases at V and 4 bases at J; junction bases unmatched: 13. CDR1 and CDR2 (germline): MNHEY, SMNVEV (reference sequence). The CDR3 covers 16 residues. The CDR3 region has the DNA TGTGCCAGCAGACCCCTGGACAGGGCTCTTGGCACTGAAGCTTTCTTT. Its protein product is CASRPLDRALGTEAFF.

V is TRBV5-1 and J is TRBJ1-1; a possible D gene is TRBD1 (5 bases). The V and J ends lost 4 bases and 1 base respectively, with 11 bases between them. CDR3 length: 14 residues. CDR1 SGHRS and CDR2 YFSETQ come from the germline V gene. CDR3 region: CASSTGPPNTEAFF. As DNA, the CDR3 is TGCGCCAGCAGCACAGGACCCCCGAACACTGAAGCTTTCTTT.

The V gene is TRBV30, the J gene TRBJ1-1; 10 nucleotides align to TRBD1. CDR3 size: 14 residues. Germline CDR1 reads GTSNPN; CDR2 reads SVGIG (reference sequence). V dropped 3 bases and J dropped 12; count of bases not matched to a gene: 13. CDR3 region: CAWSPGQGRDRSFF. CDR3 coding DNA: TGTGCCTGGAGCCCGGGACAGGGGCGAGATCGCTCTTTCTTT.

The chain recombines TRBV6-5 with TRBJ2-1; 7 bases are shared with TRBD2. The V segment lost 3 bases and the J segment 9 bases; nucleotides outside the gene matches: 8. The CDR3 consists of 14 residues. Germline-derived CDR1 and CDR2 are MNHEY and SVGAGI. The CDR3: CASSYWGREGEQFF. In nucleotides, the CDR3 is TGTGCCAGCAGTTATTGGGGCAGGGAGGGTGAGCAGTTCTTC.

This rearrangement joins TRBV5-6 to TRBJ2-7; the match to TRBD2 covers 7 bases. The CDR3 consists of 18 residues. Losses at the gene ends were 1 base for V and 1 base for J; bases not matched to a gene: 14. Looked up from germline, CDR1 is SGHDT and CDR2 is YYEEEE. DNA for the CDR3: TGTGCCAGCAGCTTGAGGACTCAGGCGGCGGGGGATTCCTACGAGCAGTACTTC. Its translation: CASSLRTQAAGDSYEQYF.

The genes are TRBV14 and TRBJ1-5; 8 nucleotides line up with TRBD1. Germline values: CDR1 SGHDN, CDR2 FVKESK. The CDR3 length is 13 residues. V shed 7 bases and J 10 bases; nucleotides not matched to a gene: 9. CDR3 amino acids: CASNQGALLPQHF. The CDR3 DNA sequence: TGTGCCAGCAATCAGGGGGCACTTCTCCCCCAGCATTTT.